This section outlines one T cell receptor (beta chain) sequence together with its context. Libraries were prepared by immunoSEQ multiplex PCR; TCRdb keeps only in-frame clonotypes and omits some of them. The table includes roughly 89,000 clones, roughly 91% detected once. This sample is drawn from a study of T cell changes during pregnancy in multiple sclerosis. This specimen was peripheral blood, taken in the first trimester of pregnancy. This receptor was obtained from a female donor with multiple sclerosis, enrolled in a pregnancy study.

CDR3 loop: CASRTGLGAGNTIYF. Here the CDR3 DNA reads TGTGCCAGCAGGACAGGGTTGGGAGCTGGAAACACCATATATTTT. This sequence joins TRBV2 and TRBJ1-3, with 7 bases identical to TRBD1. This CDR3 has 15 residues. V was clipped by 6 bases and J by 2 bases; unmatched bases: 7. The germline V gene encodes CDR1 SNHLY and CDR2 FYNNEI.